This T cell receptor beta chain was retrieved from a study of T cell responses to AZD1222 COVID-19 vaccine. The CDR3 has 14 amino acids. Germline V gene lookup returns CDR1 SGHTA and CDR2 FQGNSA. Trimming cost V 4 bases and J 7 bases, with 13 bases left between them. Using immunoSEQ multiplex PCR, the repertoire was profiled, and TCRdb retains in-frame clones only, with some absent. The table shows about 130,000 clones, with over 85% occurring only once. This specimen consisted of peripheral blood, obtained on day 0 of AZD1222 vaccination. This sequence originates from an adult in good health. This chain uses TRBV7-2 with TRBJ1-4; D is perhaps TRBD1 (5 bases). In DNA, the CDR3 is TGTGCCAGCAGCTGGGGGGGGAGAATTGAAAAACTGTTTTTT. This codes for CASSWGGRIEKLFF.